This T cell receptor (beta chain) appears in the sequencing data of a study of blood T cell repertoires in COVID-19. Study-wide background: Specimens from acute and convalescent COVID-19 originated in the United States, Italy and Spain.

Germline V gene data show CDR1 as MNHEY and CDR2 as SVGEGT. V trimming: 6 bases; J trimming: 4 bases; junction bases outside the gene matches: 17. The CDR3 covers 17 residues. In the authors' workflow: Reference gene primer amplification gave estimated nucleated cell counts. Profiling relied on immunoSEQ multiplex PCR, and the TCRdb table lists in-frame clones only, not all of them. V and J calls and clone size come straight from that table; D and trimming were deduced from the DNA. The sample consists of about 120,000 clones, more than 75% of them appearing once. In its sample, this clone was seen a few times.

The sample consisted of peripheral blood. The receptor's source is a man aged 35 to 55 with acute or convalescent COVID-19. V usage is TRBV6-2 or TRBV6-3 and J usage is TRBJ1-2; the match to TRBD1 covers 7 bases. CDR3 residues: CASSLNRIQGESYGYTF. DNA for the CDR3: TGTGCCAGCAGCTTAAACCGAATCCAGGGGGAATCCTATGGCTACACCTTC.